This TCR beta chain was sequenced for a study of cytomegalovirus exposure and HLA in healthy donors. The table lists this clone with a few counts. PCR employed 60 Vbeta and 13 Jbeta primers. Data came from immunoSEQ multiplex PCR; TCRdb stores just in-frame clones and leaves some out. The sample yields approximately 170,000 clones, 55% to 70% seen once. Germline values: CDR1 KGHSH, CDR2 LQKENI. The CDR3 totals 17 residues. Trimming took 3 bases from V and 1 from J; bases not matched to a gene: 5. The specimen sequenced was PBMCs. This sequence was found in a woman in her 40s in good health and CMV-seropositive. V usage is TRBV18 and J usage is TRBJ2-3; 12 nucleotides line up with TRBD2. CDR3 sequence (DNA): TGTGCCAGCTCACCTGCTAGCGGGGGGGCCGGCACAGATACGCAGTATTTT. It is translated as CASSPASGGAGTDTQYF.